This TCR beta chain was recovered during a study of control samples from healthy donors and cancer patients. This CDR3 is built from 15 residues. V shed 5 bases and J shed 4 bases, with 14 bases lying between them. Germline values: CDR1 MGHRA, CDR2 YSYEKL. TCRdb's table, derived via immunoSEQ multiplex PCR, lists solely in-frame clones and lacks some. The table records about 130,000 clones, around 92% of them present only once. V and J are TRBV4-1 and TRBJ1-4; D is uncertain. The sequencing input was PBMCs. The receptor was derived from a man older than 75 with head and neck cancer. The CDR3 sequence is CASSATQGFNEKLFF. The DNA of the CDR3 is TGCGCCAGCAGCGCAACTCAAGGGTTTAATGAAAAACTGTTTTTT.